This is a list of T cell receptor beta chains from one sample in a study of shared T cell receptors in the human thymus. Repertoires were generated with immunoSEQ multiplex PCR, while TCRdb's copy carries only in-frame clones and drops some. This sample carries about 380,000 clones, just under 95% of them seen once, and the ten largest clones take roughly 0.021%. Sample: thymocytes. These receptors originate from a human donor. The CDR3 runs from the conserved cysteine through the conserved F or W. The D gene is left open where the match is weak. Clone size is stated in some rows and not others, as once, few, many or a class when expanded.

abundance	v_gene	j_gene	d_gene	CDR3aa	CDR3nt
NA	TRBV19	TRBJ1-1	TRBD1	CASSILRQGNTEAFF	TGTGCCAGTAGTATCCTTAGACAGGGGAACACTGAAGCTTTCTTT
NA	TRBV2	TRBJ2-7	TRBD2	CASSEPRESGRAETYEQYF	TGTGCCAGCAGCGAACCAAGAGAAAGCGGGAGGGCCGAAACCTACGAGCAGTACTTC
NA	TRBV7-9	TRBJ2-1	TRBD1	CASSLDRGQGLYEQFF	TGTGCCAGCAGCTTAGACCGGGGACAGGGTTTGTATGAGCAGTTCTTC
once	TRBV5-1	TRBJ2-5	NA	CASSWTGDQETQYF	TGCGCCAGCAGCTGGACTGGAGACCAAGAGACCCAGTACTTC
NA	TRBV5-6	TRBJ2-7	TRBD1	CASSVPGQEARSYEQYF	TGTGCCAGCAGCGTACCCGGACAGGAGGCTAGGTCCTACGAGCAGTACTTC
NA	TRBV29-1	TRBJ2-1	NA	CSGWGDRLSYGQFF	TGCAGCGGTTGGGGGGACAGACTCTCCTATGGGCAGTTCTTC
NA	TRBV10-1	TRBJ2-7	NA	CASSETTGPYEQYF	TGCGCCAGCAGTGAGACTACAGGACCCTACGAGCAGTACTTC
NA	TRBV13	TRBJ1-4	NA	CASSSDWPGEKLFF	TGTGCCAGCAGCTCGGACTGGCCAGGGGAAAAACTGTTTTTT
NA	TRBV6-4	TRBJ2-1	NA	CARGPKRSSYNEQFF	TGTGCCAGAGGGCCAAAGCGGAGCTCCTACAATGAGCAGTTCTTC
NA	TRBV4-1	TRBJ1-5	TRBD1	CASSQPGQGRNQPQHF	TGCGCCAGCAGCCAGCCTGGACAGGGTCGCAATCAGCCCCAGCATTTT
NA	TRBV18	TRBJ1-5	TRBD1	CASSPDSQGEPYSNQPQHF	TGTGCCAGCTCACCAGACTCACAGGGGGAACCCTATAGCAATCAGCCCCAGCATTTT
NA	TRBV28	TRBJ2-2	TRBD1	CASSFRGQGNTGELFF	TGTGCCAGCAGTTTCCGGGGACAGGGAAACACCGGGGAGCTGTTTTTT
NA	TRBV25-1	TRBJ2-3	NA	CASSESFWGRKEDTQYF	TGTGCCAGCAGTGAGTCTTTTTGGGGGAGAAAGGAAGATACGCAGTATTTT
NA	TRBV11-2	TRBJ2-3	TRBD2	CASSLRTSGRRGRDTQYF	TGTGCCAGCAGCTTACGGACTAGCGGGAGGCGCGGCAGGGATACGCAGTATTTT
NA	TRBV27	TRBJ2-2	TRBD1	CASSLQHIRDRGQTGELFF	TGTGCCAGCAGTTTACAACATATCCGGGACAGGGGACAAACCGGGGAGCTGTTTTTT
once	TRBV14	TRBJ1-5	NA	CASSQDGEGGQPQHF	TGTGCCAGCAGCCAAGATGGGGAAGGGGGTCAGCCCCAGCATTTT
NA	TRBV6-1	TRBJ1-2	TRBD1	CASSTGGANYGYTF	TGTGCCAGCAGCACAGGGGGGGCTAACTATGGCTACACCTTC
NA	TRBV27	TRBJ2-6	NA	CASTLSSGANVLTF	TGTGCCAGCACGCTTTCTTCTGGGGCCAACGTCCTGACTTTC
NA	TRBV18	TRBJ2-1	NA	CASSRPPPMDEQFF	TGTGCCAGCTCACGACCTCCCCCCATGGATGAGCAGTTCTTC